This T cell receptor (beta chain) was identified during a study of blood T cell repertoires in COVID-19 (dated by TCRdb to 2020 to 2021). Study-level background: Samples covering the acute and convalescent phases of COVID-19 were provided by collaborators in the United States, Italy and Spain. HLA class I and class II types, where available, came from metadata supplied by the sample provider rather than from assay-based typing. Samples came from the ongoing ImmuneRACE study (first 160 participants) plus 1,254 subjects from 6 global collaborators. The sample metadata nearly always contained a de-identified subject ID, COVID-19 status, age in years and sex. Deeply sampled blood TCRbeta repertoires from subjects exposed to, actively infected with, or recovered from COVID-19 were included in the dataset. The repertoires were released in a freely available public database intended as a resource for research on the immune response to SARS-CoV-2. The prospective study material was composed of cDNA or gDNA derived from T cells, B-cell-depleted T cells, or PBMCs. The study at large found these results: Clinical and demographic metadata were provided uncurated, with the amount varying by source and participant.

Comment on this clone: The specificity of this receptor is unknown. Base qualities are missing; no much larger clone stands one base away.

TCRbeta CDR3 regions were amplified from genomic DNA using the immunoSEQ Assay, a bias-controlled multiplex PCR. In the authors' own workflow: The number of nucleated cells in each sample was estimated from the amplification of reference gene primers within the assay. To quantify the absolute abundance of each unique TCRbeta CDR3 rearrangement, sequence reads were collapsed and filtered. For each sample, productive Simpson clonality was calculated by taking the square root of Simpson's diversity index across productive rearrangements. Sourced from immuneACCESS, this table was stored by TCRdb with only in-frame sequences that have V and J called. A share of the clones is absent; for the studies checked, an unresolved V gene accounts for under half, and the remainder has no known explanation. V and J calls and clone size come straight from that table; D and trimming were deduced from the DNA. In all, the sample holds fewer than 600,000 clones, and around nine tenths of those were seen once. The ten most abundant clones make up 1.8% of the sample.

In the prospective study, participants were about 18 to 95 years old, resided in 25 or so geographic areas of the United States, and were enrolled through a virtual design. In the prospective study, cohorts were assigned on the basis of participant-reported clinical history obtained from a screening survey and a study questionnaire. For ImmuneRACE Cohort 3, a participant was defined as recovered based on two consecutive negative NP/OP PCR tests, clearance by a healthcare professional, or resolution of symptoms. In the prospective study, mobile phlebotomists collected whole blood, serum and a nasopharyngeal or oropharyngeal swab from each participant. Participants in the prospective study had the option to provide additional blood draws and questionnaires over a roughly 2-month period. Blood samples from the prospective study were shipped frozen or at room temperature prior to DNA extraction. CDR1 LGHDT and CDR2 YNNKEL are derived from the germline V gene (reference sequence). Its CDR3 holds 15 amino acids, cysteine through phenylalanine. Solely the CDR3 DNA is kept, with 45 bases framed from the first base. V lost 6 bases and J lost 6 bases, and the count of bases not matched to a germline gene is 10.

This chain joins TRBV3-1 (or the pseudogene TRBV3-2) to TRBJ2-7; TRBD2 lines up with 11 middle nucleotides. The TCR originated in a woman aged 40 to 50 who had recovered from COVID-19. The sequenced sample consisted of PBMCs or T cells enriched from blood (not recorded which). The nucleotide sequence is given as TGTGCCAGCAGTATTAGCGGGAGGGCGCTCCTCGAGCAGTACTTC. Translated, it reads CASSISGRALLEQYF.